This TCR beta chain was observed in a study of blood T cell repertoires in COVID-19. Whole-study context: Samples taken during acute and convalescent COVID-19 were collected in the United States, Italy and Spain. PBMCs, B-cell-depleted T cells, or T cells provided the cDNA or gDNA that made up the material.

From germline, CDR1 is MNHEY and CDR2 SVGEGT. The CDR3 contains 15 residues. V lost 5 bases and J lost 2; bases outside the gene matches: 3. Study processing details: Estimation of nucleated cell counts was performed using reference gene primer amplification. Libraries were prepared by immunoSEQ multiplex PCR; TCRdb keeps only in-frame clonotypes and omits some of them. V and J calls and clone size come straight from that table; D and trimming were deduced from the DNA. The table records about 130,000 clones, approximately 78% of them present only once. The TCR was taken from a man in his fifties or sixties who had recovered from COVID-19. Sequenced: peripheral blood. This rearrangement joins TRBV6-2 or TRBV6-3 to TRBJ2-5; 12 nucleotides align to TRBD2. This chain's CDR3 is CASSQLAGGQETQYF. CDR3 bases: TGTGCCAGCAGTCAACTAGCGGGGGGACAAGAGACCCAGTACTTC.